Following are 20 T cell receptor beta chains from one sample sequenced in a study of T-cell reconstitution after alpha-beta-depleted transplantation in children. This sample's TCRbeta library carried unique molecular identifier barcodes. Using its own MiXCR run on the PCR reads, TCRdb lists one record per CDR3 protein. Among about 540,000 distinct CDR3 sequences listed, 27% were seen once. The source was PBMCs, collected before TCRalphabeta/CD19-depleted stem cell transplant. The receptor set was obtained from a boy in the first two years of life with Wiskott-Aldrich syndrome, due to receive a stem cell transplant.

The chain employs TRBV20-1 and TRBJ2-3, with 8 positions matching TRBD2. This CDR3 contains 14 residues. V was clipped by 3 bases and J by 0 bases; unmatched bases: 2. Germline loops: CDR1 DFQATT, CDR2 SNEGSKA (reference sequence). CDR3 nucleotides: TGCAGTGCTAGGGCTAGCGGGAGCACAGATACGCAGTATTTT. Translation gives CSARASGSTDTQYF.

This clonotype showed up just a few times. Written as DNA, the CDR3 is TGTGCCAGCAGCCTCCCGGGACTAGGCTCCTACGAGCAGTACTTC. This sequence encodes CASSLPGLGSYEQYF. The chain employs TRBV28 and TRBJ2-7; 8 positions agree with TRBD2. Germline CDR1 reads MDHEN; CDR2 reads SYDVKM. J was trimmed by 0 bases and V by 6 bases; bases with no gene match: 7. CDR3 length equals 15 residues.

Details on this clonotype: A read error may produce the germline difference seen at one junction end. V is TRBV20-1 and J is TRBJ2-7, with TRBD2 identical over 8 bases. This CDR3 spans 18 amino acids. The germline V gene encodes CDR1 DFQATT and CDR2 SNEGSKA (reference sequence). CDR3 in DNA: TGCTGTGCTAGCGGTCTAGCGGGTCGAGCCGGACATTCCTACGAGCAGTACTTC. Encoded protein: CCASGLAGRAGHSYEQYF.

This sequence joins TRBV5-1 and TRBJ2-1; 10 bases agree with TRBD2. The CDR3 is 15 amino acids. The V gene end was trimmed by 4 bases and the J gene end by 7 bases; junction bases not matched to a gene: 8. Germline values: CDR1 SGHRS, CDR2 YFSETQ. The CDR3 DNA reads as TGCGCCAGCAGCCTTACTAGCGGGATTGTAAATGAGCAGTTCTTC. It codes for CASSLTSGIVNEQFF.

In its sample, this clonotype was seen a few times. The chain employs TRBV12-3 or TRBV12-4 and TRBJ1-5; D gene uncertain. The V end lost 3 bases, the J end lost 2 bases, and 8 bases lay between the germline ends. This CDR3 contains 14 residues. This CDR3 is CASSFFGGNQPQHF. In DNA, the CDR3 is TGTGCCAGCAGTTTTTTTGGGGGCAATCAGCCCCAGCATTTT.

In DNA form, the CDR3 reads TGCAGTGCTCACGCCGGGACAGGGAATGAAAAACTGTTTTTT. Protein sequence: CSAHAGTGNEKLFF. This chain connects TRBV20-1 to TRBJ1-4, with TRBD1 matching 9 bases. V dropped 5 bases and J dropped 5; count of bases not matched to a gene: 6. From germline, CDR1 is DFQATT and CDR2 SNEGSKA (reference sequence). There are 14 residues in the CDR3.

The chain recombines TRBV5-1 with TRBJ2-1; no reliable D call. The CDR3 runs to 14 residues. With 4 bases removed from V and 12 bases from J, the gap between germline ends came to 20 bases. Germline values: CDR1 SGHRS, CDR2 YFSETQ. CDR3 bases: TGCGCCAGCAGCATCGGACCGTTAGTTGGCCTGCAGTTCTTC. Protein: CASSIGPLVGLQFF.

As to this clonotype: The junction shows a germline mismatch at one end, possibly a read error. V is TRBV25-1 and J is TRBJ2-2, with D tentatively TRBD2 (5 bases). In germline, CDR1 is MGHDK, CDR2 SYGVNS. This CDR3 comprises 12 residues. The CDR3 protein is CASSELDGELFF. The DNA for the CDR3 is TGTGCCAGCAGTGAATTAGACGGGGAGCTTTTTTTT.

V gene TRBV5-1 combines with J gene TRBJ2-3; 7 bases agree with TRBD1. V shed 4 bases and J 0 bases; nucleotides not matched to a gene: 5. The CDR3 is 15 residues long. CDR1 is SGHRS, CDR2 YFSETQ, per germline. The CDR3: CASSTGQPSTDTQYF. CDR3 in DNA: TGCGCCAGCAGCACGGGACAGCCCAGCACAGATACGCAGTATTTT.

This rearrangement joins TRBV29-1 to TRBJ1-1, with 7 bases that match TRBD1. There are 12 residues in the CDR3. Trimming at V came to 7 bases and at J to 4 bases, leaving 6 bases not matched to a gene. Germline assignment: CDR1 SQVTM and CDR2 ANQGSEA. CDR3 DNA sequence: TGCAGCGCCGACGACAGGGCCACTGAAGCTTTCTTT. Translated, it gives CSADDRATEAFF.

This clonotype came up a few times. This sequence joins TRBV9 and TRBJ2-4, with 7 bases identical to TRBD2. The CDR3 length is 16 residues. J gave up 6 bases and V 4 bases, and 13 bases lay outside the gene matches. Germline lookup yields CDR1 SGDLS and CDR2 YYNGEE. The CDR3 sequence: CASSPDGLGRGNIQYF. In DNA form, the CDR3 reads TGTGCCAGCAGCCCCGACGGGCTTGGGAGGGGAAACATTCAGTACTTC.

This clonotype was seen only a few times. J is TRBJ2-4 and V is TRBV20-1, with D unclear. The V end lost 0 bases, the J end lost 0 bases, and 9 bases lay between the germline ends. Germline lookup yields CDR1 DFQATT and CDR2 SNEGSKA (reference sequence). The CDR3 is 15 amino acids. The CDR3 spells CSAREPILAKNIQYF. For the CDR3, the DNA is TGCAGTGCTAGAGAGCCTATTCTAGCCAAAAACATTCAGTACTTC.

Concerning this clonotype itself: No conserved phenylalanine or tryptophan is present at the end of the CDR3, so a read error is the likely explanation. Because the CDR3's place on the DNA is in doubt, the DNA is left out and the CDR3 is given as listed by TCRdb. The chain couples TRBV6-2 or TRBV6-3 to TRBJ1-1. A total of 12 residues make up the CDR3, ends included. CDR1 is MNHEY, CDR2 SVGEGT, per germline. The CDR3 sequence is CASSYPGRRAAV.

This clonotype showed up just a few times. The V gene is TRBV11-2, the J gene TRBJ1-2; no reliable D call. Germline CDR1 SGHAT, CDR2 FQNNGV. Trimming pared 0 bases from V and 4 bases from J, leaving 18 bases between. The CDR3 totals 17 residues. The CDR3 is CASSLEVEHRGSYGYTF. The CDR3 nucleotides are TGTGCCAGCAGCTTAGAAGTTGAGCACAGAGGCTCCTATGGCTACACCTTC.

This clonotype has just a few counts. The chain carries TRBV7-9 and TRBJ2-3; 9 bases map to TRBD1. After removal of 5 bases from V and 4 bases from J, the junction contained 7 bases not matched to a gene. The CDR3 is 15 amino acids. Germline V gene data show CDR1 as SEHNR and CDR2 as FQNEAQ (reference sequence). In DNA form, the CDR3 reads TGTGCCAGCAGCGCGGGACAGGGAGTCGCAGATACGCAGTATTTT. It yields the protein CASSAGQGVADTQYF.

This clonotype was counted a few times. The V and J genes are TRBV11-2 and TRBJ2-2; TRBD2 might be the D (6 bases). Germline V CDR1 and CDR2: SGHAT, FQNNGV. V lost 1 base and J lost 4, with 10 bases in between. This CDR3 spans 15 amino acids. In DNA form, the CDR3 reads TGTGCCAGCAGCTTAGGTCTGGGAGGCACCGGGGAGCTGTTTTTT. It codes for CASSLGLGGTGELFF. Full variable domain (missing parts from reference TRBV11-2 and TRBJ2-2): EAGVAQSPRYKIIEKRQSVAFWCNPISGHATLYWYQQILGQGPKLLIQFQNNGVVDDSQLPKDRFSAERLKGVDSTLKIQPAKLEDSAVYLCASSLGLGGTGELFFGEGSRLTVL.

The rearrangement joins TRBV7-2 to TRBJ2-2; D ambiguous. The V and J ends lost 1 base and 3 bases respectively, with 9 bases between them. The germline V gene encodes CDR1 SGHTA and CDR2 FQGNSA. This CDR3 has 15 amino acids. Written as DNA, the CDR3 is TGTGCCAGCAGCTTAGTATGGTCTTACACCGGGGAGCTGTTTTTT. Translated, it gives CASSLVWSYTGELFF.

This chain links TRBV4-1 with TRBJ2-1; tentative D call: TRBD1 (5 bases). From germline, CDR1 is MGHRA and CDR2 YSYEKL. CDR3 size: 16 residues. V was trimmed by 2 bases and J by 0 bases, leaving 11 bases between them. CDR3 DNA sequence: TGCGCCAGCAGCCAAAGGTCAGACAGCTCCTACAATGAGCAGTTCTTC. This translates into CASSQRSDSSYNEQFF.

The CDR3 DNA sequence: TGTGCCATCAAAAGATCCCGGTCCAGTAATAGCGGGAGGCACCCCTACAATGAGCAGTTCTTC. The encoded protein is CAIKRSRSSNSGRHPYNEQFF. The rearrangement links TRBV10-3 to TRBJ2-1; 10 positions match TRBD2. The CDR3 runs to 21 residues. Germline V CDR1 and CDR2: ENHRY, SYGVKD. V dropped 7 bases and J dropped 2; count of bases not matched to a gene: 23.

This clonotype was seen only a few times. The chain uses TRBV4-1 and TRBJ2-7; 8 positions agree with TRBD2. J was trimmed by 5 bases and V by 4 bases; bases with no gene match: 7. Germline lookup yields CDR1 MGHRA and CDR2 YSYEKL. This CDR3 contains 14 residues. The CDR3 reads CASSLGTSNDEQYF. The CDR3 nucleotides read TGCGCCAGCAGCCTAGGGACTAGTAACGACGAGCAGTACTTC.